The next 11 T cell receptor beta chains were all read from a single sample in a study of T-cell reconstitution after alpha-beta-depleted transplantation in children. It was with unique molecular identifiers that the TCRbeta library was prepared. TCRdb fed the PCR reads into MiXCR, producing one record per CDR3 protein. The sample lists some 130,000 distinct CDR3 sequences; roughly 10% were seen once. The sample was PBMCs, mostly from graft donor cells, taken 180 days after TCRalphabeta/CD19-depleted stem cell transplant. Receptor source: a girl in the first two years of life who had a stem cell transplant for combined immunodeficiency, so the T cells may come from the graft donor.

The chain has TRBV12-3 or TRBV12-4 and TRBJ2-7; the match to TRBD2 covers 7 bases. This CDR3 comprises 14 residues. V was pared by 5 bases and J by 3 bases, with 7 bases of the junction left unmatched. The CDR3 loop reads CASSISGPFYEQYF. CDR3 nucleotides: TGTGCCAGCAGTATTAGCGGGCCTTTCTACGAGCAGTACTTC.

This clonotype has only a few counts. The V gene is TRBV27, the J gene TRBJ2-1; 8 bases match TRBD1. CDR3 length: 16 amino acids. The J segment lost 4 bases and the V segment lost 5 bases, leaving 10 bases of the junction unmatched. Germline V gene lookup returns CDR1 MNHEY and CDR2 SMNVEV (reference sequence). CDR3 sequence (DNA): TGTGCCAGCAGTCCAGAACCGGGACAGGTATACAATGAGCAGTTCTTC. Protein: CASSPEPGQVYNEQFF.

The chain has TRBV28 and TRBJ2-7, with 13 bases aligning to TRBD2. CDR1 is MDHEN, CDR2 SYDVKM, per germline. V lost 6 bases to trimming and J lost 2 bases; unmatched junction nucleotides: 4. This CDR3 region has 15 residues. CDR3 sequence reads: CASSRGTSGTYEQYF. The DNA for the CDR3 is TGTGCCAGCAGCCGCGGGACTAGCGGGACCTACGAGCAGTACTTC.

The sample holds a few counts of this clonotype. V is TRBV5-1 and J is TRBJ2-1; D gene ambiguous. Trimming took off 1 base at V and 3 bases at J, with 11 bases between the two ends. Germline CDR1 is SGHRS and CDR2 is YFSETQ. The CDR3 consists of 15 residues. The CDR3: CASSLQLVGYNEQFF. For the CDR3, the DNA is TGCGCCAGCAGCTTGCAACTCGTTGGCTACAATGAGCAGTTCTTC.

There are many counts of this clonotype. This chain joins TRBV7-2 and TRBJ1-5; D gene ambiguous. The CDR3 consists of 15 residues. The V gene's germline CDR1 is SGHTA and CDR2 FQGNSA. Deletions cut 2 bases from V and 2 bases from J, with 10 bases between. The chain's CDR3 is CASSLRFGGNQPQHF. The CDR3 DNA follows: TGTGCCAGCAGCTTAAGGTTTGGGGGCAATCAGCCCCAGCATTTT.

This clonotype has a handful of counts. The chain carries TRBV5-5 and TRBJ2-7, with D perhaps matching TRBD1 (6 bases). This CDR3 comprises 13 residues. Trimming cost V 5 bases and J 0 bases, with 9 bases left between them. Germline V gene lookup returns CDR1 SGHKS and CDR2 YYEKEE (reference sequence). The CDR3: CASRGDTSYEQYF. CDR3 sequence (DNA): TGTGCCAGCAGGGGGGACACCTCCTACGAGCAGTACTTC.

This clonotype came up many times. V gene TRBV4-3 combines with J gene TRBJ2-3; D remains ambiguous. The germline V and J ends were trimmed by 0 bases and 7 bases, with 17 bases remaining between them. CDR1 and CDR2 from the germline V gene are LGHNA and YSLEER. This CDR3 comprises 16 residues. CDR3 loop: CASSQDPRAPRYTQYF. CDR3 nucleotide sequence: TGCGCCAGCAGCCAAGATCCACGGGCCCCCCGCTATACGCAGTATTTT.

This clonotype has more than one count but fewer than ten. This chain uses TRBV20-1 with TRBJ2-1, with TRBD2 matching 9 bases. CDR1 and CDR2 from the germline V gene are DFQATT and SNEGSKA (reference sequence). The CDR3 spans 14 residues. V dropped 6 bases and J dropped 2; count of bases not matched to a gene: 5. CDR3 in amino acids: CSAEAGGPYNEQFF. For the CDR3, the DNA is TGCAGTGCAGAAGCGGGAGGCCCCTACAATGAGCAGTTCTTC.

This clonotype has more than one count but fewer than ten. CDR3 in amino acids: CSARRTGYNSPLHF. The DNA for the CDR3 is TGCAGTGCTCGCCGGACAGGTTATAATTCACCCCTCCACTTT. The V call is TRBV20-1, the J call TRBJ1-6; TRBD1 aligns across 7 bases. In germline, CDR1 is DFQATT, CDR2 SNEGSKA (reference sequence). With 5 bases clipped from V and 4 bases from J, the junction kept 5 bases outside the gene matches. This CDR3 has 14 residues.

This clonotype came up a few times. This chain links TRBV5-4 with TRBJ2-1; D is undetermined. This CDR3 is 15 amino acids long. The V gene's germline CDR1 is SGHNT and CDR2 YYREEE (reference sequence). Trimming left V 2 bases short and J 0 bases short, with 9 bases between. This CDR3 reads CASSFPNPSYNEQFF. CDR3 nucleotides: TGTGCCAGCAGCTTCCCCAACCCCTCCTACAATGAGCAGTTCTTC. Full variable domain (outside the CDR3, taken from reference TRBV5-4 and TRBJ2-1): ETGVTQSPTHLIKTRGQQVTLRCSSQSGHNTVSWYQQALGQGPQFIFQYYREEENGRGNFPPRFSGLQFPNYSSELNVNALELDDSALYLCASSFPNPSYNEQFFGPGTRLTVL.

This clonotype was counted a few times. The chain has TRBV20-1 and TRBJ2-5, with D possibly matching TRBD2 (5 bases). Trimming left V 3 bases short and J 2 bases short, with 13 bases between. From germline, CDR1 is DFQATT and CDR2 SNEGSKA (reference sequence). The CDR3 contains 14 residues. The CDR3 nucleotides read TGCAGTGCTAGCCCGAGGGCCGGTCAAGAGACCCAGTACTTC. This encodes CSASPRAGQETQYF.